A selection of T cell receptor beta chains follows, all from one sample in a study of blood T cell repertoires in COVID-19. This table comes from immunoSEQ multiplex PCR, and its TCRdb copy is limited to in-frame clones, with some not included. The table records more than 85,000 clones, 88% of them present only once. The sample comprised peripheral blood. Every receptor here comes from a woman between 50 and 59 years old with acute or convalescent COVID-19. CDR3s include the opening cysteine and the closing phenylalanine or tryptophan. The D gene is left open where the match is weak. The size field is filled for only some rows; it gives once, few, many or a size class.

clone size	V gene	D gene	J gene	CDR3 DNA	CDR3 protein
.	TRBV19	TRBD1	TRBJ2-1	TGTGCCAGTCAGACAGGGGGATTGTCATACAATGAGCAGTTCTTC	CASQTGGLSYNEQFF
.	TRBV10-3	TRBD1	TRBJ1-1	TGTGCCATCAGTTCGACAGGGGGCACTGAAGCTTTCTTT	CAISSTGGTEAFF
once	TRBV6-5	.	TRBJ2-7	TGTGCCAGCAGGGATCCAGGGCCCCCTTACGAGCAGTACTTC	CASRDPGPPYEQYF
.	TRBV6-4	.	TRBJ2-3	TGTGCCAGCAGTGACTCAGGGAGCCTAGGGGATACGCAGTATTTT	CASSDSGSLGDTQYF
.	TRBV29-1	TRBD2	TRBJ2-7	TGCAGCTCGTCAAGCGGGAGACTAACCTACGAGCAGTACTTC	CSSSSGRLTYEQYF
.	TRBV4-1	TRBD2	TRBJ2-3	TGCGCCAGCAGCCAAGGGGGGTGGAGCGGGAGGACCACAGATACGCAGTATTTT	CASSQGGWSGRTTDTQYF
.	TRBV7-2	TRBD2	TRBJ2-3	TGTGCCAGCAGCTTAGTTAATTTGTTCCGCGGGAGGGTGGCAGATACGCAGTATTTT	CASSLVNLFRGRVADTQYF
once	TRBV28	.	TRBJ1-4	TGTGCCAGCAGCGGTTTTCAGGGCCTTGGGGAAAAACTGTTTTTT	CASSGFQGLGEKLFF
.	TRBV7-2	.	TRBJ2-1	TGTGCCAGCAGCTTAGGGGCTAGCGCTTACAATGAGCAGTTCTTC	CASSLGASAYNEQFF
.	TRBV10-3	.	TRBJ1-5	TGTGCCATCAGTGAGTCGCTCGGGATTAATCAGCCCCAGCATTTT	CAISESLGINQPQHF
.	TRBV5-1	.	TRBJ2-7	TGCGCCAGCAGCTTGGCCCTAGCGTCTAACGACGAGCAGTACTTC	CASSLALASNDEQYF
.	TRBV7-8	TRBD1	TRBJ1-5	TGTGCCACTAGACTAGGAGGGGGCCAGGTACGGGAACCCCAGCATTTT	CATRLGGGQVREPQHF
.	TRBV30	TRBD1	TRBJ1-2	TGTGCCTGGAGTGTTCAGGGGGTCGGCTACACCTTC	CAWSVQGVGYTF
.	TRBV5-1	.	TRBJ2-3	TGCGCCAGCAGCCCCACAGTTGGGCCAGATACGCAGTATTTT	CASSPTVGPDTQYF
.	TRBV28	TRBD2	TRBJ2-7	TGTGCCAGCAGTCCTGGGGGAGGAGCGGGAGTGGTGGGCGAGCAGTACTTC	CASSPGGGAGVVGEQYF
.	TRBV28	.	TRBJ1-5	TGTGCCAGCAGTTTACAGGTTACGGGCAATCAGCCCCAGCATTTT	CASSLQVTGNQPQHF
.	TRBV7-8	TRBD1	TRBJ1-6	TGTGCCAGCAGCTTAGGGGGTGACAGGGCTTCACCCCTCCACTTT	CASSLGGDRASPLHF
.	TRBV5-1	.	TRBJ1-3	TGCGCCAGCAGCTTGGCCGGGAGCTCTGGAAACACCATATATTTT	CASSLAGSSGNTIYF
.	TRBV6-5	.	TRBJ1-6	TGTGCCAGCAGCCGGCCCAAGAGGATTGGGTCACCCCTCCACTTT	CASSRPKRIGSPLHF
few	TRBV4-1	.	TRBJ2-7	TGCGCCAGCAGCCAAGCCACAGGGTATTCCTACGAGCAGTACTTC	CASSQATGYSYEQYF
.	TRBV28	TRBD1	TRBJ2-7	TGTGCCAGCAACGACAGGGCCTACGAGCAGTACTTC	CASNDRAYEQYF
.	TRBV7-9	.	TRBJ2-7	TGTGCCAGCAGCTTCCCCACTAGTACAGAGCAGTACTTC	CASSFPTSTEQYF
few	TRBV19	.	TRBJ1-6	TGTGCCAGTAGTATAGCAGGGGTAGATAATTCACCCCTCCACTTT	CASSIAGVDNSPLHF
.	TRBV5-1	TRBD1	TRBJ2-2	TGCGCCAGCAGCCTCCGGGACAGGGCCACCGGGGAGCTGTTTTTT	CASSLRDRATGELFF
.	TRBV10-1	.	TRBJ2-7	TGCGCCAGCAGTGAGTCCGGAGGGTATCATCTGGGCGGGGATCGTAGGGAGCAGTACTTC	CASSESGGYHLGGDRREQYF
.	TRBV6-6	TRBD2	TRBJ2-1	TGTGCCAGCAGTAACGGACTAGCGGGAGCTGGTGAGCAGTTCTTC	CASSNGLAGAGEQFF
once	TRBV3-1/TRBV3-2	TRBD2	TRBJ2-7	TGTGCCAGCAGCCGGACTAGCGGGACCTACGAGCAGTACTTC	CASSRTSGTYEQYF
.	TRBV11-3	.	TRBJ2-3	TGTGCCAGCAGCTTAGATAGTATAGAAACGCAGTATTTT	CASSLDSIETQYF
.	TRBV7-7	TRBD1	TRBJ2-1	TGTGCCAGCAGCTCATCGCTTACGGGACAGGGGACTAATGAGCAGTTCTTC	CASSSSLTGQGTNEQFF
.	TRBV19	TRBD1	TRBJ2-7	TGTGCCAGTAGTCGGACAGGGGCCTCCTACGAGCAGTACTTC	CASSRTGASYEQYF
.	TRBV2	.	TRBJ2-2	TGTGCCAGCAGTGGGGGCAACACCGGGGAGCTGTTTTTT	CASSGGNTGELFF
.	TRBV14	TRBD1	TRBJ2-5	TGTGCCAGCAGCCAAGGGACCGGGACAGGGAGCCAAGAGACCCAGTACTTC	CASSQGTGTGSQETQYF
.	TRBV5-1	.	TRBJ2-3	TGCGCCAGCAGCTTGGTCGGTGGCGGCACCGGGGATACGCAGTATTTT	CASSLVGGGTGDTQYF
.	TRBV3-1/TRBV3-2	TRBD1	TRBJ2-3	TGTGCCAGCAGCCAATACAGGGGGCTCACAGATACGCAGTATTTT	CASSQYRGLTDTQYF
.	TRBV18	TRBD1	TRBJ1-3	TGTGCCAGCTCACCACCCGGGACAGGAGTTGGAAACACCATATATTTT	CASSPPGTGVGNTIYF
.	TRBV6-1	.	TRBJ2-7	TGTGCCAGCAGTGAAGGCCCAGGGAAAAGAGACGAGCAGTACTTC	CASSEGPGKRDEQYF
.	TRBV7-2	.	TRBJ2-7	TGTGCCAGCAGCTCTCTAACCCGGGATTACCTCTACGAGCAGTACTTC	CASSSLTRDYLYEQYF
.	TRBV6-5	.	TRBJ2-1	TGTGCCAGCAGTTACTCCGGAGGGGGGGATGAGCAGTTCTTC	CASSYSGGGDEQFF
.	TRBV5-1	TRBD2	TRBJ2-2	TGCGCCAGCAGCTCCCCCGGGAGGGCCCACGGGGAGCTGTTTTTT	CASSSPGRAHGELFF
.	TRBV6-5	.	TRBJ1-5	TGTGCCAGCAGTACGGACCGGGAAGCCCAGCATTTT	CASSTDREAQHF
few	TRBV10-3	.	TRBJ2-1	TGTGCCATCAGTGATGTCGATGAGCAGTTCTTC	CAISDVDEQFF
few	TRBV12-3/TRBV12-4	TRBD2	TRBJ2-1	TGTGCCAGCAGACTAGCGGGCTACAATGAGCAGTTCTTC	CASRLAGYNEQFF
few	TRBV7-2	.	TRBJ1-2	TGTGCCAGCAGCGATACAGGAGCGAGGGGCTACACCTTC	CASSDTGARGYTF
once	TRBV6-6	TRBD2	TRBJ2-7	TGTGCCAGCAGCTCCTCGGGGGGGAAACTTTACGAGCAGTACTTC	CASSSSGGKLYEQYF
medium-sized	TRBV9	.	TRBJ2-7	TGTGCCAGCAGCAACCTAGGTCCCGAGCAGTACTTC	CASSNLGPEQYF
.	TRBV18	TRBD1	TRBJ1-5	TGTGCCAGCTCACCACCAGGGGGCCGGCAGCCCCAGCATTTT	CASSPPGGRQPQHF
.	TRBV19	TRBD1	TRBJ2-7	TGTGCCAGTAGTATACACGAGACAGGGCTTTACGAGCAGTACTTC	CASSIHETGLYEQYF
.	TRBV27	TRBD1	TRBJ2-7	TGTGCCAGCAGTTCGCCCGCCCGACAGGGGTCCCACGAGCAGTACTTC	CASSSPARQGSHEQYF
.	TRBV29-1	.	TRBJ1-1	TGCAGGGCACATGTGAACACTGAAGCTTTCTTT	CRAHVNTEAFF
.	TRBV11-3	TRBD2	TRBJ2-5	TGTGCCAGCAGCCAAGGACTAGCGGGAGGGGAGACCCAGTACTTC	CASSQGLAGGETQYF
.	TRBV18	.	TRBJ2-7	TGTGCCAGCTCACCGTTAAGGGGCCACGAGCAGTACTTC	CASSPLRGHEQYF
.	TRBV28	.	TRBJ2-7	TGTGCCAGCAGTTCAGTGTTTCGCTCCTACGAGCAGTACTTC	CASSSVFRSYEQYF
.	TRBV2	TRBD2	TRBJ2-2	TGTGCCAGCAGTGAACGGAGCGGGAGGGCCATCGGGGAGCTGTTTTTT	CASSERSGRAIGELFF
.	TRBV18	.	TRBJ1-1	TGTGCCAGCTCAGCTGACAGGAAAAACACTGAAGCTTTCTTT	CASSADRKNTEAFF